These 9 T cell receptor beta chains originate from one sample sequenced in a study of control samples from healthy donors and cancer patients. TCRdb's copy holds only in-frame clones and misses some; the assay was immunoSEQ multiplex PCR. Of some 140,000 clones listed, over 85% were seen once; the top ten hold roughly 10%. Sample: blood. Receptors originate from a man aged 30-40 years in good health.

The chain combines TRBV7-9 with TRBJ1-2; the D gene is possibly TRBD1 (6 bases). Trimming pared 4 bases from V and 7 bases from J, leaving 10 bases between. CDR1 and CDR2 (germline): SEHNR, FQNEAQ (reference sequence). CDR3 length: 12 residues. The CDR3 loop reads CASSSGGSGYTF. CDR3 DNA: TGTGCCAGCAGCTCTGGGGGCTCTGGCTACACCTTC.

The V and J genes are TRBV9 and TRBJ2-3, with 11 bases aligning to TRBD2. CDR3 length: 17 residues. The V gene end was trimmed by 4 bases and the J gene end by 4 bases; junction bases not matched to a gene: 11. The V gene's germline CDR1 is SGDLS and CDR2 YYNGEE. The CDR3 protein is CASSPRSSGRAPDTQYF. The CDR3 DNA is TGTGCCAGCAGCCCCCGTAGTAGCGGGAGGGCCCCAGATACGCAGTATTTT.

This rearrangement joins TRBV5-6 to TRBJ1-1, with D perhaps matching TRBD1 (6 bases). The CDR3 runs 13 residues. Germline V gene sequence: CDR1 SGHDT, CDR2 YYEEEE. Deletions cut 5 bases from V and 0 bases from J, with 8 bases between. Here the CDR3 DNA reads TGTGCCAGCAGGAACAGGGTGAACACTGAAGCTTTCTTT. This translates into CASRNRVNTEAFF.

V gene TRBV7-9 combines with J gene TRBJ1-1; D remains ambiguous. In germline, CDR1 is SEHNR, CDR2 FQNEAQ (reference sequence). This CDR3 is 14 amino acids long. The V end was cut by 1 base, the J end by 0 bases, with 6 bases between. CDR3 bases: TGTGCCAGCAGCTTAGGGACCCTGAACACTGAAGCTTTCTTT. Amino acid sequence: CASSLGTLNTEAFF.

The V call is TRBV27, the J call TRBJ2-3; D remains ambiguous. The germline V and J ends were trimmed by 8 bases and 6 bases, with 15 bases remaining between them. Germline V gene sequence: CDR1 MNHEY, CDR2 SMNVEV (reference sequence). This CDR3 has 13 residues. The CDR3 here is CASALSFPDTQYF. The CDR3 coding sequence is TGTGCCAGCGCCCTTAGCTTCCCGGATACGCAGTATTTT.

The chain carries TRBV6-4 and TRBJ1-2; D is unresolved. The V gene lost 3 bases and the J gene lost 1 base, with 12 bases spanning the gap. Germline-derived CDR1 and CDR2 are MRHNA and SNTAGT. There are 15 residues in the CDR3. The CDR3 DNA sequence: TGTGCCAGCAGTGAGGGCCCCTCCAATAACTATGGCTACACCTTC. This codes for CASSEGPSNNYGYTF.

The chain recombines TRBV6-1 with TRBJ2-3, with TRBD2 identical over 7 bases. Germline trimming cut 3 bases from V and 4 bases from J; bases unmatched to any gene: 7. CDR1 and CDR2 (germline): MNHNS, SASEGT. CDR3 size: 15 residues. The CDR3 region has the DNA TGTGCCAGCAGTGAGTCGGGAGGAGGTTCAGATACGCAGTATTTT. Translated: CASSESGGGSDTQYF.

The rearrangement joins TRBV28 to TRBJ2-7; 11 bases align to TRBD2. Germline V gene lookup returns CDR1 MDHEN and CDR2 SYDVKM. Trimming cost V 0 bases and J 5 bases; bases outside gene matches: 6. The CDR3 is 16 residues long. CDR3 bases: TGTGCCAGCAGTTTATGGGGGGGACTAGCGGCCGACGAGCAGTACTTC. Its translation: CASSLWGGLAADEQYF.

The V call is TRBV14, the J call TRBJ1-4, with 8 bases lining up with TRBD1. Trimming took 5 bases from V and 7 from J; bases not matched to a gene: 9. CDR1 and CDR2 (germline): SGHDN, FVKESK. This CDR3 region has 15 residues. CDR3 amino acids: CASSSHRGIGEKLFF. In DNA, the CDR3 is TGTGCCAGCAGCTCTCACAGGGGGATAGGTGAAAAACTGTTTTTT.